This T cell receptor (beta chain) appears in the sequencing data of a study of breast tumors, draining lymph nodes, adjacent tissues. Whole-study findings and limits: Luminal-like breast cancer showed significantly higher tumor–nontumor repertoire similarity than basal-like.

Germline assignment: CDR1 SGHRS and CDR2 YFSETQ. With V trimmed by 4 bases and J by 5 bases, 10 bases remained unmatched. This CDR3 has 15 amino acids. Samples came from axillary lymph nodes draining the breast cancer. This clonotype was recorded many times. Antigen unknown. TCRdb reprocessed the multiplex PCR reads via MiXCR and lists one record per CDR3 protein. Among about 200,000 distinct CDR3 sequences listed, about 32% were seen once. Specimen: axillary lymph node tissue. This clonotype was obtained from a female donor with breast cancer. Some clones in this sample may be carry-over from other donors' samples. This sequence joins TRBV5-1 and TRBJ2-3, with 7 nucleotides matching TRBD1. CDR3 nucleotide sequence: TGCGCCAGCAGCGCCGGCCCAGGGGGTAAAGATACGCAGTATTTT. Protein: CASSAGPGGKDTQYF.